The 5 T cell receptor beta chains reported below all come from one sample, sequenced in a study of blood T cell repertoires in COVID-19. Sequenced by immunoSEQ multiplex PCR; TCRdb stores in-frame clones only, minus some. The sample includes over 120,000 clones, approximately 87% of them seen just once. Input material: peripheral blood. These receptors came from a woman aged 50 to 65 with active or convalescent COVID-19.

V and J are TRBV10-3 and TRBJ2-7; TRBD2 aligns across 12 bases. The V segment lost 6 bases and the J segment 7 bases; nucleotides outside the gene matches: 4. CDR1 and CDR2 (germline): ENHRY, SYGVKD. CDR3 length equals 13 residues. This CDR3 is CAIRGLAGGEQYF. The CDR3 region has the DNA TGTGCCATCAGGGGACTAGCGGGTGGAGAGCAGTACTTC.

There are a few counts of this clone. The chain joins TRBV9 to TRBJ1-5, with D unresolved. Germline V gene data show CDR1 as SGDLS and CDR2 as YYNGEE. The CDR3 sequence is 14 residues long. V was cut by 0 bases and J by 9 bases, with 13 bases left in between. This CDR3 reads CASSVAPDEGPQHF. CDR3 nucleotide sequence: TGTGCCAGCAGCGTAGCTCCCGACGAGGGGCCCCAGCATTTT.

The chain is built from TRBV6-5 and TRBJ2-2; the match to TRBD2 covers 8 bases. Looked up from germline, CDR1 is MNHEY and CDR2 is SVGAGI. The CDR3 length is 13 residues. The V and J ends lost 6 bases and 4 bases, in that order; junction bases with no gene match: 1. For the CDR3, the DNA is TGTGCCAGCAGGCGGGGGGCCACCGGGGAGCTGTTTTTT. Encoded protein: CASRRGATGELFF.

V and J are TRBV15 and TRBJ2-1; D is perhaps TRBD2 (5 bases). Germline V CDR1 and CDR2: LNHNV, YYDKDF (reference sequence). Trimming stripped 1 base from V and 0 bases from J, with 19 bases between. CDR3 length: 19 residues. The chain's CDR3 is CATSRVGRVGVGSYNEQFF. CDR3 coding DNA: TGTGCCACCAGCAGAGTAGGACGAGTGGGAGTCGGCTCCTACAATGAGCAGTTCTTC.

The CDR3 loop reads CASSTGSYNEQFF. DNA for the CDR3: TGTGCCAGCAGCACAGGGTCCTACAATGAGCAGTTCTTC. The chain links TRBV6-5 to TRBJ2-1, with D perhaps TRBD1 (6 bases). This CDR3 region has 13 residues. Germline CDR1 and CDR2: MNHEY and SVGAGI. Trimming removed 6 bases from V and 1 base from J, with 7 bases in between.